This paragraph reports one T cell receptor beta chain. Its antigen remains unidentified. The sample comes from a study of Tregs in tolerant kidney transplant recipients. The study, taken as a whole, reports: Biological reproducibility was not directly addressed, but technical replication error appeared minimal. Tregs expanded with activated donor B cells seemed most donor-specific. The small number of patients limits these findings pending further validation.

Libraries were prepared by immunoSEQ multiplex PCR; TCRdb keeps only in-frame clonotypes and omits some of them. The table shows 84,000 or so clones, with under 95% occurring only once. The CDR3 length is 15 residues. Trimming removed 5 bases from V and 4 bases from J, with 17 bases in between. Germline assignment: CDR1 SGHTA and CDR2 FQGNSA. The nonmyeloablative bone marrow transplants came from related graft donors, with transient mixed chimerism. Thawed PBMCs were FACS-sorted into unstimulated CD4+CD25+CD127- regulatory T cells, CD4+CD25- non-regulatory cells, CD4 and CD8 cells. The starting material was CD4+ T cells from blood (PBMCs), obtained 12 months after the transplant. The chain combines TRBV7-2 with TRBJ1-2, with D hard to call. The sequence was collected from a human patient who received a combined kidney and bone marrow transplant. The graft donor may account for some of the T cells. The CDR3: CASSIRQDGIYGYTF. CDR3 in DNA: TGTGCCAGCAGCATCAGACAAGACGGAATCTATGGCTACACCTTC.